The sequence of this T cell receptor beta chain was determined in a study of pediatric ulcerative colitis. TCRdb's table, derived via immunoSEQ multiplex PCR, lists solely in-frame clones and lacks some. The sample records 20,000 to 25,000 clones, 71% being singletons. This clone was found a few times. Its matching antigen is unknown. Other nucleotide sequences in the sample specify the same CDR3. Broader study findings: Repertoires came from total lymphocyte DNA, not specific subsets.

One to two pinch biopsies were taken from the rectum during colonoscopy. Trimming removed 0 bases at V and 3 bases at J, with 7 bases between. Germline V gives CDR1 SGHRS, CDR2 YFSETQ. This CDR3 has 13 residues. The TCR was taken from a boy aged 5-17 years with severe ulcerative colitis. Sequencing used gut tissue. The rearrangement links TRBV5-1 to TRBJ2-7; D not certain. The CDR3 is CASSLDGSYEQYF. CDR3 coding DNA: TGCGCCAGCAGCTTGGACGGCAGCTACGAGCAGTACTTC. Based on the CDR3 plus reference TRBV5-1 and TRBJ2-7, the full variable domain is KAGVTQTPRYLIKTRGQQVTLSCSPISGHRSVSWYQQTPGQGLQFLFEYFSETQRNKGNFPGRFSGRQFSNSRSEMNVSTLELGDSALYLCASSLDGSYEQYFGPGTRLTVT.